These 22 T cell receptor beta chains came from one sample sequenced in a study of T cells in tuberculosis. Sorting used thawed, overnight-rested PBMC stained with anti-CD3, a viability dye and GMM-loaded CD1B tetramer. The CD1B tetramers carried C32 glucose monomycolate purified from Rhodococcus equi. Using immunoSEQ multiplex PCR, the repertoire was profiled, and TCRdb retains in-frame clones only, with some absent. In the table there are approximately 57,000 clones, 88% of which are singletons. Sequenced sample: CD1b-GMM tetramer-negative cells sorted from PBMCs. Receptors were obtained from an adult woman with latent tuberculosis.

This chain links TRBV11-2 with TRBJ1-3, with TRBD1 matching 11 bases. The CDR3 runs 16 residues. Germline V CDR1 and CDR2: SGHAT, FQNNGV. V was pared by 4 bases and J by 5 bases, with 7 bases of the junction left unmatched. CDR3 DNA sequence: TGTGCCAGCAGCTCCACCGGGACAGGGGGAAGAAACACCATATATTTT. This sequence encodes CASSSTGTGGRNTIYF.

This chain connects TRBV6-1 to TRBJ1-2, with 7 bases matching TRBD1. J gave up 0 bases and V 7 bases, and 8 bases lay outside the gene matches. This CDR3 is 15 amino acids long. CDR1 is MNHNS, CDR2 SASEGT, per germline. CDR3 loop: CASNSGTAANYGYTF. CDR3 sequence (DNA): TGTGCCAGCAACTCCGGGACAGCAGCTAACTATGGCTACACCTTC.

The chain's CDR3 is CASSSGPPTAGGYGYTF. CDR3 nucleotide sequence: TGCGCCAGCAGCTCGGGCCCCCCCACCGCAGGGGGCTATGGCTACACCTTC. The chain joins TRBV5-1 to TRBJ1-2; 7 nucleotides line up with TRBD1. CDR3 length equals 17 residues. The germline CDR1 and CDR2 sequences are SGHRS and YFSETQ. The trim removed 3 bases at V and 4 bases at J, leaving 15 bases unmatched.

The chain carries TRBV19 and TRBJ2-5, with TRBD1 matching over 11 bases. Germline V gene data show CDR1 as LNHDA and CDR2 as SQIVND (reference sequence). V lost 4 bases, J lost 4 bases, and 11 bases stayed unmatched. The CDR3 runs 17 residues. CDR3 loop: CASSTFPGQGGRETQYF. In DNA form, the CDR3 reads TGTGCCAGTAGTACTTTCCCGGGACAGGGGGGAAGAGAGACCCAGTACTTC.

V is TRBV7-2 and J is TRBJ2-2; 8 nucleotides match TRBD2. Germline CDR1 SGHTA, CDR2 FQGNSA. Trimming took 4 bases from V and 2 from J; bases not matched to a gene: 6. The CDR3 has 16 residues. CDR3 loop: CASSSWTSSNTGELFF. For the CDR3, the DNA is TGTGCCAGCAGCTCCTGGACTAGCAGTAACACCGGGGAGCTGTTTTTT.

The chain recombines TRBV29-1 with TRBJ1-2; TRBD1 aligns across 10 bases. Germline V gene data show CDR1 as SQVTM and CDR2 as ANQGSEA. The V and J ends lost 6 bases and 8 bases, in that order; junction bases with no gene match: 9. The CDR3 length is 13 residues. As DNA, the CDR3 is TGCAGCGTCCCCGGGACAGGGGATCGAGGCTACACCTTC. It translates to CSVPGTGDRGYTF.

V is TRBV4-2 and J is TRBJ2-1; TRBD2 agrees at 9 bases. The V gene end was trimmed by 1 base and the J gene end by 8 bases; junction bases not matched to a gene: 9. Germline CDR1 is LGHNA and CDR2 is YNFKEQ. The CDR3 has 16 amino acids. In nucleotides, the CDR3 is TGTGCCAGCAGCCAAGTAGCACTAGCGGGCACAGATGAGCAGTTCTTC. Translated: CASSQVALAGTDEQFF.

The chain recombines TRBV29-1 with TRBJ1-1; D unclear. The germline CDR1 and CDR2 sequences are SQVTM and ANQGSEA. The CDR3 sequence is 12 residues long. This CDR3 reads CASGLKNTEAFF. CDR3 nucleotides: TGCGCCTCAGGACTTAAGAACACTGAAGCTTTCTTT.

V usage is TRBV5-6 and J usage is TRBJ2-5, with D unclear. Trimming shortened V by 4 bases and J by 5 bases, and 15 bases separated the two germline ends. The germline gives CDR1 SGHDT, CDR2 YYEEEE. The CDR3 is 14 residues long. The CDR3 spells CASSPSVGPETQYF. The CDR3 DNA reads TGTGCCAGCAGCCCTTCGGTGGGCCCGGAGACCCAGTACTTC.

The V call is TRBV5-4, the J call TRBJ1-6; 7 bases map to TRBD1. After removal of 4 bases from V and 7 bases from J, the junction contained 5 bases not matched to a gene. The germline V gene encodes CDR1 SGHNT and CDR2 YYREEE (reference sequence). The CDR3 consists of 14 residues. CDR3 sequence (DNA): TGTGCCAGCAGCCAAAGGGACAGAAATTCACCCCTCCACTTT. It translates to CASSQRDRNSPLHF. The full variable domain, rest sourced from reference TRBV5-4 and TRBJ1-6, is ETGVTQSPTHLIKTRGQQVTLRCSSQSGHNTVSWYQQALGQGPQFIFQYYREEENGRGNFPPRFSGLQFPNYSSELNVNALELDDSALYLCASSQRDRNSPLHFGNGTRLTVT.

Written as DNA, the CDR3 is TGCGCCAGCAGCCAAGAGGTGGACAGAGCCGGGGCCAACGTCCTGACTTTC. Amino acids: CASSQEVDRAGANVLTF. V is TRBV4-3 and J is TRBJ2-6; perhaps TRBD1 as D (6 bases). The CDR3 consists of 17 residues. Germline values: CDR1 LGHNA, CDR2 YSLEER. Deletions cut 0 bases from V and 4 bases from J, with 13 bases between.

J is TRBJ1-5 and V is TRBV2; TRBD1 matches 12 bases. V lost 5 bases and J lost 5; bases outside the gene matches: 7. This CDR3 spans 16 amino acids. Germline CDR1 is SNHLY and CDR2 is FYNNEI. CDR3 amino acids: CASSTGTGGIDQPQHF. The CDR3 DNA is TGTGCCAGCAGTACCGGGACAGGGGGCATCGATCAGCCCCAGCATTTT.

This clone came up a few times. The chain carries TRBV18 and TRBJ1-5, with D possibly being TRBD1 (5 bases). The CDR3 length is 14 residues. With 3 bases removed from V and 7 bases from J, the gap between germline ends came to 13 bases. Germline CDR1 and CDR2: KGHSH and LQKENI. For the CDR3, the DNA is TGTGCCAGCTCACCTAAACAGGCCCCCCAGCCCCAGCATTTT. Translated, it gives CASSPKQAPQPQHF. Full variable domain (missing parts from reference TRBV18 and TRBJ1-5): NAGVMQNPRHLVRRRGQEARLRCSPMKGHSHVYWYRQLPEEGLKFMVYLQKENIIDESGMPKERFSAEFPKEGPSILRIQQVVRGDSAAYFCASSPKQAPQPQHFGDGTRLSIL.

The CDR3 spells CASSPGLGTGELFF. The CDR3 DNA is TGTGCCAGCAGCCCCGGACTAGGGACCGGGGAGCTGTTTTTT. The V gene is TRBV7-2, the J gene TRBJ2-2; 7 nucleotides match TRBD2. V trimming: 5 bases; J trimming: 5 bases; junction bases outside the gene matches: 5. Germline values: CDR1 SGHTA, CDR2 FQGNSA. CDR3 length equals 14 residues.

The chain links TRBV9 to TRBJ2-1; 8 nucleotides match TRBD2. The CDR3 has 16 residues. The germline CDR1 and CDR2 sequences are SGDLS and YYNGEE. The V gene end was trimmed by 0 bases and the J gene end by 2 bases; junction bases not matched to a gene: 4. Written as DNA, the CDR3 is TGTGCCAGCAGCGTAGGGGGCGGGGGGACCTACAATGAGCAGTTCTTC. Translation: CASSVGGGGTYNEQFF. Full variable domain (missing parts from reference TRBV9 and TRBJ2-1): DSGVTQTPKHLITATGQRVTLRCSPRSGDLSVYWYQQSLDQGLQFLIQYYNGEERAKGNILERFSAQQFPDLHSELNLSSLELGDSALYFCASSVGGGGTYNEQFFGPGTRLTVL.

The chain recombines TRBV5-4 with TRBJ2-5; a possible D gene is TRBD1 (7 bases). The DNA end is a closer match to TRBJ2-7, so the J assignment may be wrong. Per germline, CDR1 SGHNT and CDR2 YYREEE (reference sequence). The CDR3 loop spans 14 amino acids. The CDR3 DNA is TGTGCCAGCAGCTTGGGGCAGGGGGGTTACGAGCAGTACTTC. It translates to CASSLGQGGYEQYF.

The chain uses TRBV6-1 and TRBJ2-7; 9 bases match TRBD1. The CDR3 length is 15 residues. Germline CDR1 is MNHNS and CDR2 is SASEGT. Losses at the gene ends were 6 bases for V and 5 bases for J; bases not matched to a gene: 11. The CDR3 here is CASRGRGQGIHEQYF. The DNA of the CDR3 is TGTGCCAGCAGAGGGCGGGGACAGGGAATACACGAGCAGTACTTC.

The chain uses TRBV4-3 and TRBJ1-2; D not certain. The germline V gene encodes CDR1 LGHNA and CDR2 YSLEER. The CDR3 has 15 residues. V shed 2 bases and J shed 0 bases, with 10 bases lying between them. The CDR3, as DNA: TGCGCCAGCAGCCAACTCCCCTTAGCTAACTATGGCTACACCTTC. This codes for CASSQLPLANYGYTF.

The J gene is TRBJ1-4, the V gene TRBV4-3; D unclear. V was clipped by 2 bases and J by 8 bases, with 9 bases between them. Germline V gene data show CDR1 as LGHNA and CDR2 as YSLEER. The CDR3 has 13 amino acids. CDR3 coding DNA: TGCGCCAGCAGCCAAAACCGCGGGGAAAAACTGTTTTTT. As protein: CASSQNRGEKLFF.

This sequence joins TRBV15 and TRBJ1-4; the D is unclear. Trimming removed 5 bases from V and 6 bases from J, with 16 bases in between. Germline V CDR1 and CDR2: LNHNV, YYDKDF (reference sequence). This CDR3 region has 15 residues. The CDR3 DNA reads TGTGCCACCAGCCCCCGAGGTAGCCCCTATGAAAAACTGTTTTTT. It codes for CATSPRGSPYEKLFF.

The V gene is TRBV2, the J gene TRBJ2-7, with a possible D match to TRBD1 (5 bases). The V and J ends lost 4 bases and 3 bases respectively, with 10 bases between them. The CDR3 sequence is 13 residues long. Per germline, CDR1 SNHLY and CDR2 FYNNEI. DNA for the CDR3: TGTGCCAGCAGTGGGACACCCAACTACGAGCAGTACTTC. Translating gives CASSGTPNYEQYF.

The J gene is TRBJ1-6, the V gene TRBV28; TRBD1 agrees at 7 bases. This CDR3 region has 15 residues. The germline V gene has CDR1 MDHEN and CDR2 SYDVKM. With V trimmed by 5 bases and J by 9 bases, 10 bases remained unmatched. CDR3 in amino acids: CASSIKRAGGSPLHF. For the CDR3, the DNA is TGTGCCAGCAGTATCAAAAGGGCAGGGGGTTCACCCCTCCACTTT.